What follows is one T cell receptor beta chain and its context. The antigen is undetermined. This entry belongs to a study of PD-1 blockade in classical Hodgkin lymphoma. The sample's time point: newly diagnosed, previously untreated cHL patient sample. It was PBMCs in newly diagnosed, untreated classical Hodgkin lymphoma that served as comparison. Broader study findings: There remain no defined causes for the repertoire differences, which possibly reflect disease activity or prior therapy.

Data came from immunoSEQ multiplex PCR; TCRdb stores just in-frame clones and leaves some out. The repertoire has tens of thousands of clones, approximately 90% of them found once; the top ten carry about 3.8%. V was pared by 3 bases and J by 5 bases, with 1 base of the junction left unmatched. Germline-derived CDR1 and CDR2 are KGHSH and LQKENI. The CDR3 length is 12 residues. Material for sequencing was peripheral blood mononuclear cells (PBMCs). This rearrangement joins TRBV18 to TRBJ2-7, with 7 positions matching TRBD1. The TCR sequence derives from a human donor with classical Hodgkin lymphoma. The CDR3 nucleotides are TGTGCCAGCTCACCTCAGGGGGACGAGCAGTACTTC. Encoded protein: CASSPQGDEQYF.